Listed here are 19 T cell receptor beta chains from one sample, sequenced in a study of blood T cell repertoires in COVID-19. The data were produced by immunoSEQ multiplex PCR, yet TCRdb's version contains in-frame clones alone and is incomplete. The sample has approximately 210,000 clones; approximately 78% are singletons. What was sequenced was peripheral blood. The receptors were sampled from a woman aged 40 to 55 with acute or convalescent COVID-19.

The chain is built from TRBV6-6 and TRBJ1-2; TRBD1 might be the D (5 bases). The CDR3 is 13 residues long. Trimming pared 5 bases from V and 4 bases from J, leaving 11 bases between. Germline values: CDR1 MNHNY, CDR2 SVGAGI (reference sequence). The CDR3 is CASSSDRFYGYTF. The DNA for the CDR3 is TGTGCCAGCAGTAGTGACAGATTCTATGGCTACACCTTC.

The rearrangement uses TRBV25-1 and TRBJ1-2; tentatively, D is TRBD1 (6 bases). The V end was cut by 4 bases, the J end by 4 bases, with 19 bases between. This CDR3 is 16 amino acids long. Germline loops: CDR1 MGHDK, CDR2 SYGVNS. As DNA, the CDR3 is TGTGCCAGCAGTGTTTCTATCGTAGGGGGATCCTATGGCTACACCTTC. Residues: CASSVSIVGGSYGYTF.

There are a few counts of this clone. The rearrangement links TRBV5-1 to TRBJ2-1; 9 bases line up with TRBD2. Trimming removed 3 bases from V and 9 bases from J; junction bases left unmatched: 10. There are 15 residues in the CDR3. CDR1 is SGHRS, CDR2 YFSETQ, per germline. Here the CDR3 DNA reads TGCGCCAGCAGCTGGCCTCGAGCGGGGGGTAGTGAGCAGTTCTTC. Amino acids: CASSWPRAGGSEQFF.

The chain has TRBV20-1 and TRBJ2-1; 9 nucleotides match TRBD2. V shed 3 bases and J 6 bases; nucleotides not matched to a gene: 9. Germline assignment: CDR1 DFQATT and CDR2 SNEGSKA (reference sequence). CDR3 length equals 15 residues. The CDR3 DNA reads as TGCAGTGCTAGTAGTAGCGGGGGCCTTGCCAATGAGCAGTTCTTC. It encodes CSASSSGGLANEQFF.

The CDR3 sequence: CASRLGGSNEAFF. The CDR3, as DNA: TGTGCCAGCAGATTAGGGGGCTCGAATGAAGCTTTCTTT. This chain uses TRBV2 with TRBJ1-1, with 7 bases lining up with TRBD1. Trimming cost V 6 bases and J 7 bases; bases outside gene matches: 8. Germline V gene sequence: CDR1 SNHLY, CDR2 FYNNEI. CDR3 length equals 13 residues.

This chain connects TRBV23-1 to TRBJ1-1; D might be TRBD1 (5 bases). TRBV23-1 is treated as an ORF (open reading frame) with a function not yet certain. Between the trimmed V and J ends, which lost 3 bases and 0 bases, there was a span of 11 bases. The CDR3 loop spans 15 amino acids. The CDR3 protein is CASSQGGLMNTEAFF. In DNA form, the CDR3 reads TGCGCCAGCAGTCAGGGGGGTCTAATGAACACTGAAGCTTTCTTT.

This chain uses TRBV6-5 with TRBJ1-2; 9 bases align to TRBD1. Germline trimming cut 4 bases from V and 9 bases from J; bases unmatched to any gene: 6. CDR1 is MNHEY and CDR2 is SVGAGI in the germline V gene. The CDR3 sequence is 13 residues long. Written as DNA, the CDR3 is TGTGCCAGCAGTTCGGGACAGGGAAGGAGCTACACCTTC. This gives the protein CASSSGQGRSYTF.

The table lists this clone with a count of one. The CDR3 region is CASNLQGAETQYF. CDR3 coding DNA: TGCGCCAGCAACCTACAGGGAGCGGAGACCCAGTACTTC. This sequence joins TRBV10-1 and TRBJ2-5, with D possibly matching TRBD1 (6 bases). Germline-derived CDR1 and CDR2 are WNHNN and SYGVQD (reference sequence). The V end was cut by 7 bases, the J end by 5 bases, with 14 bases between. The CDR3 is 13 amino acids.

V is TRBV5-1 and J is TRBJ2-1; a possible D gene is TRBD2 (6 bases). The CDR3 is made up of 17 amino acids. Germline CDR1 is SGHRS and CDR2 is YFSETQ. The V and J ends lost 0 bases and 2 bases respectively, with 15 bases between them. In nucleotides, the CDR3 is TGCGCCAGCAGCTTGGCCCGCGTCGGGGGAACCTACAATGAGCAGTTCTTC. It is translated as CASSLARVGGTYNEQFF. Based on the CDR3 plus reference TRBV5-1 and TRBJ2-1, the full variable domain is KAGVTQTPRYLIKTRGQQVTLSCSPISGHRSVSWYQQTPGQGLQFLFEYFSETQRNKGNFPGRFSGRQFSNSRSEMNVSTLELGDSALYLCASSLARVGGTYNEQFFGPGTRLTVL.

The rearrangement links TRBV11-2 to TRBJ2-1; the match to TRBD1 covers 7 bases. The CDR3 runs to 15 residues. Germline CDR1 and CDR2: SGHAT and FQNNGV. V was clipped by 3 bases and J by 4 bases; unmatched bases: 6. CDR3 bases: TGTGCCAGCAGCTTCTCGACAGGGTCTTACAATGAGCAGTTCTTC. Translation: CASSFSTGSYNEQFF.

This sequence joins TRBV12-3 or TRBV12-4 and TRBJ1-6; D gene ambiguous. V was pared by 6 bases and J by 14 bases, with 14 bases between. This CDR3 spans 12 amino acids. This chain's CDR3 is CASSHGLFTLHF. CDR3 coding DNA: TGTGCCAGCAGCCATGGGCTATTCACCCTCCACTTT.

Here the CDR3 DNA reads TGTGCCAGCTCACTCGTCCCTCGAGGCGGGAGGGGGTACGAGCAGTACTTC. Translated: CASSLVPRGGRGYEQYF. The chain carries TRBV18 and TRBJ2-7; 9 bases agree with TRBD2. The germline V gene has CDR1 KGHSH and CDR2 LQKENI. With 4 bases clipped from V and 4 bases from J, the junction kept 14 bases outside the gene matches. The length of the CDR3 is 17 residues.

The chain recombines TRBV2 with TRBJ2-3; TRBD2 matches at 8 bases. Germline V lookup: CDR1 SNHLY, CDR2 FYNNEI. V was pared by 2 bases and J by 3 bases, with 4 bases of the junction left unmatched. The CDR3 spans 15 residues. The CDR3: CASSEYRGGTDTQYF. CDR3 sequence (DNA): TGTGCCAGCAGTGAATACCGGGGGGGGACAGATACGCAGTATTTT. Complete variable domain (other parts from reference TRBV2 and TRBJ2-3): EPEVTQTPSHQVTQMGQEVILRCVPISNHLYFYWYRQILGQKVEFLVSFYNNEISEKSEIFDDQFSVERPDGSNFTLKIRSTKLEDSAMYFCASSEYRGGTDTQYFGPGTRLTVL.

As DNA, the CDR3 is TGTGCCAGCAGTTACTCGTTGGCCGAACCTAACTATGGCTACACCTTC. Protein sequence: CASSYSLAEPNYGYTF. The chain joins TRBV6-5 to TRBJ1-2; D is unclear. The CDR3 loop spans 16 amino acids. Trimming took 0 bases from V and 0 from J, leaving 11 bases between them. The germline gives CDR1 MNHEY, CDR2 SVGAGI.

V gene TRBV25-1 combines with J gene TRBJ2-2; the match to TRBD2 covers 10 bases. Germline V gene data show CDR1 as MGHDK and CDR2 as SYGVNS. Trimming at V came to 4 bases and at J to 3 bases, leaving 5 bases not matched to a gene. The CDR3 totals 16 residues. CDR3 coding DNA: TGTGCCAGCAGTGGTCTAGCGGGGGATCACACCGGGGAGCTGTTTTTT. This sequence encodes CASSGLAGDHTGELFF.

CDR3 residues: CASSQRLGSSYEQYF. In nucleotides, the CDR3 is TGTGCCAGCAGCCAGCGGCTGGGTAGCTCCTACGAGCAGTACTTC. The chain employs TRBV7-7 and TRBJ2-7; a weak D match, TRBD2 (5 bases). The V gene's germline CDR1 is SSHAT and CDR2 FNYEAQ (reference sequence). The CDR3 loop spans 15 amino acids. Trimming left V 5 bases short and J 0 bases short, with 14 bases between.

This clone has just a few counts. V is TRBV18 and J is TRBJ2-3; TRBD2 agrees at 8 bases. CDR1 and CDR2 from the germline V gene are KGHSH and LQKENI. This CDR3 is built from 16 residues. V lost 3 bases and J lost 5; bases outside the gene matches: 10. CDR3 coding DNA: TGTGCCAGCTCACCCGCAGGGGCGGGAGGAGGAGATACGCAGTATTTT. The encoded protein is CASSPAGAGGGDTQYF.

The J gene is TRBJ1-2, the V gene TRBV30; 7 positions match TRBD1. This CDR3 comprises 13 residues. The germline V gene encodes CDR1 GTSNPN and CDR2 SVGIG (reference sequence). J gave up 3 bases and V 2 bases, and 3 bases lay outside the gene matches. This CDR3 reads CAWSSGTDYGYTF. The DNA for the CDR3 is TGTGCCTGGAGTTCCGGGACAGACTATGGCTACACCTTC.

This chain uses TRBV4-3 with TRBJ2-7, with TRBD1 identical over 10 bases. This CDR3 is 14 amino acids long. The ends lost 1 base at V and 5 bases at J; junction bases unmatched: 2. Germline lookup yields CDR1 LGHNA and CDR2 YSLEER. For the CDR3, the DNA is TGCGCCAGCAGCCAAGGGACAGGGGGGGACGAGCAGTACTTC. It is translated as CASSQGTGGDEQYF.